The clone carrying this T cell receptor (beta chain) has at least ten counts. What it binds is not known. This sample is drawn from a study of T cell responses to AZD1222 COVID-19 vaccine. Whole-study findings and limits: With two AZD1222 doses given, Spike-specific TCR breadth and depth both rose. The span of vaccine-associated CD4 TCRs extended across spike, with dominance at 160-218 and 743-854. The peak T cell response came first, and repertoires were sampled only after it.

Produced via immunoSEQ multiplex PCR; TCRdb's table is partial and in-frame only. The sample has about 120,000 clones; over 75% are singletons. This CDR3 contains 11 residues. CDR1 SGHAT and CDR2 FQNNGV come from the germline V gene. Deletions cut 3 bases from V and 8 bases from J, with 7 bases between. The receptor was derived from an adult in good health. The sample here was peripheral blood, taken on day 0 of AZD1222 vaccination. The chain links TRBV11-2 to TRBJ1-2; possible D gene TRBD1, 5 bases. The CDR3 loop is CASSFRGGYTF. The DNA for the CDR3 is TGTGCCAGCAGCTTTCGGGGCGGCTACACCTTC.